The 27 T cell receptor beta chains reported below all come from one sample, sequenced in a study of blood T cells in healthy people across ages. A second PCR of roughly 6 to 12 cycles used a sample-barcoded 5' primer and a J-beta primer mix. MiXCR, run by TCRdb on the 5' RACE reads, gives a single entry per CDR3 protein. Seen here are roughly 800,000 distinct CDR3 sequences, more than 45% observed once, and the top ten hold 22%. The material sequenced was blood. Receptors originate from a man aged 30 to 39 in good health.

J is TRBJ2-4 and V is TRBV6-5; 8 bases fit TRBD2. The J call may be in error: the DNA end matches TRBJ2-7 better. This CDR3 is built from 14 residues. Germline V CDR1 and CDR2: MNHEY, SVGAGI. The CDR3 region has the DNA TGTGCCAGCAGACTAGCGGAAAGCTCCTACGAGCAGTACTTC. As protein: CASRLAESSYEQYF.

The gene calls are TRBV6-5 and TRBJ2-3; D may be TRBD2 (5 bases). Germline V gives CDR1 MNHEY, CDR2 SVGAGI. This CDR3 is 14 amino acids long. Trimming took off 7 bases at V and 4 bases at J, with 15 bases between the two ends. In DNA form, the CDR3 reads TGTGCCAGCATGACGGGGTGGATGTCAGATACGCAGTATTTT. It yields the protein CASMTGWMSDTQYF.

The chain couples TRBV7-8 to TRBJ1-2; D gene ambiguous. Germline CDR1 is SGHVS and CDR2 is FQNEAQ. Trimming left V 5 bases short and J 6 bases short, with 19 bases between. This CDR3 is 15 amino acids long. Here the CDR3 reads CASSPLQANGHGYTF. The CDR3 DNA reads TGTGCCAGCAGCCCGCTTCAAGCGAACGGCCATGGCTACACCTTC.

The V gene is TRBV3-1, the J gene TRBJ1-1; 7 nucleotides match TRBD1. Germline assignment: CDR1 LGHDT and CDR2 YNNKEL (reference sequence). CDR3 length: 12 residues. With 3 bases clipped from V and 10 bases from J, the junction kept 5 bases outside the gene matches. CDR3 DNA: TGTGCCAGCAGCCAGGGACAGTCTCGAGCTTTCTTT. As protein: CASSQGQSRAFF. Looking up the rest from reference TRBV3-1 and TRBJ1-1 gives the full variable domain: DTAVSQTPKYLVTQMGNDKSIKCEQNLGHDTMYWYKQDSKKFLKIMFSYNNKELIINETVPNRFSPKSPDKAHLNLHINSLELGDSAVYFCASSQGQSRAFFGQGTRLTVV.

The chain employs TRBV15 and TRBJ2-1; tentative D call: TRBD2 (6 bases). Germline V lookup: CDR1 LNHNV, CDR2 YYDKDF (reference sequence). Trimming pared 4 bases from V and 2 bases from J, leaving 12 bases between. The CDR3 has 15 residues. Here the CDR3 DNA reads TGTGCCACCAGCATAACGCGGGGAACCTACAATGAGCAGTTCTTC. It specifies CATSITRGTYNEQFF.

The chain uses TRBV7-9 and TRBJ2-6; D is perhaps TRBD1 (5 bases). The CDR3 totals 16 residues. V gave up 10 bases and J gave up 1 base, with 17 bases separating them. Germline assignment: CDR1 SEHNR and CDR2 FQNEAQ (reference sequence). As DNA, the CDR3 is TGTGCCACAGGGCCCTGTGTGACTTCTGGGGCCAACGTCCTGACTTTC. Its protein is CATGPCVTSGANVLTF.

The rearrangement joins TRBV20-1 to TRBJ2-5; 11 bases are shared with TRBD2. The CDR3 extends over 14 amino acids. V lost 6 bases to trimming and J lost 1 base; unmatched junction nucleotides: 4. Germline V gives CDR1 DFQATT, CDR2 SNEGSKA (reference sequence). CDR3 sequence reads: CSARGTSGQETQYF. CDR3 nucleotides: TGCAGTGCCAGGGGGACTAGCGGCCAAGAGACCCAGTACTTC.

This rearrangement joins TRBV28 to TRBJ1-5; 8 bases agree with TRBD1. The ends lost 4 bases at V and 1 base at J; junction bases unmatched: 6. CDR1 is MDHEN and CDR2 is SYDVKM in the germline V gene. The CDR3 totals 16 residues. CDR3 in amino acids: CASSSDQGASNQPQHF. The CDR3 bases are TGTGCCAGCAGTTCGGACCAGGGGGCCAGCAATCAGCCCCAGCATTTT.

The chain uses TRBV27 and TRBJ2-7; weak D call: TRBD1 (5 bases). V was pared by 11 bases and J by 6 bases, with 17 bases between. CDR1 MNHEY and CDR2 SMNVEV come from the germline V gene (reference sequence). The CDR3 consists of 12 residues. The CDR3 reads CAVRQGRGEQYF. In DNA, the CDR3 is TGTGCCGTCAGGCAGGGAAGGGGCGAGCAGTACTTC.

The J gene is TRBJ2-1, the V gene TRBV12-3 or TRBV12-4; D is undetermined. The V and J ends lost 0 bases and 5 bases respectively, with 14 bases between them. The CDR3 is 16 residues long. The CDR3 is CASSLARILRNNEQFF. In DNA, the CDR3 is TGTGCCAGCAGTTTAGCCCGGATCTTACGTAACAATGAGCAGTTCTTC.

The chain has TRBV6-5 and TRBJ2-1; 8 bases align to TRBD2. The germline V gene has CDR1 MNHEY and CDR2 SVGAGI. CDR3 length equals 15 residues. Losses at the gene ends were 6 bases for V and 6 bases for J; bases not matched to a gene: 10. The CDR3 coding sequence is TGTGCCAGCAGGTCCCCCGAGGCGGGAGGCAATGAGCAGTTCTTC. As protein: CASRSPEAGGNEQFF.

CDR3 sequence reads: CSVGQGSYGYTF. The DNA of the CDR3 is TGCAGCGTTGGACAGGGTAGCTATGGCTACACCTTC. The J gene is TRBJ1-2, the V gene TRBV29-1, with 7 bases that match TRBD1. The V gene end was trimmed by 4 bases and the J gene end by 4 bases; junction bases not matched to a gene: 3. CDR3 size: 12 residues. Germline loops: CDR1 SQVTM, CDR2 ANQGSEA. The full variable domain, with the rest looked up from reference TRBV29-1 and TRBJ1-2, is SAVISQKPSRDICQRGTSLTIQCQVDSQVTMMFWYRQQPGQSLTLIATANQGSEATYESGFVIDKFPISRPNLTFSTLTVSNMSPEDSSIYLCSVGQGSYGYTFGSGTRLTVV.

The CDR3 DNA is TGTGCCAGTAGCCCCCGGGAAGGGATCACTGAAGCTTTCTTT. It translates to CASSPREGITEAFF. The rearrangement uses TRBV9 and TRBJ1-1; D is uncertain. Germline assignment: CDR1 SGDLS and CDR2 YYNGEE. The V end lost 8 bases, the J end lost 4 bases, and 18 bases lay between the germline ends. This CDR3 has 14 amino acids.

The chain employs TRBV5-1 and TRBJ1-4; D gene unclear. The CDR3 has 16 residues. The germline CDR1 and CDR2 sequences are SGHRS and YFSETQ. Trimming stripped 4 bases from V and 0 bases from J, with 13 bases between. Written as DNA, the CDR3 is TGCGCCAGCAGCCCCGGTGGATATGCAACTAATGAAAAACTGTTTTTT. Its translation: CASSPGGYATNEKLFF.

The chain links TRBV5-4 to TRBJ2-7; no clear D. In germline, CDR1 is SGHNT, CDR2 YYREEE (reference sequence). CDR3 length: 14 amino acids. V gave up 1 base and J gave up 2 bases, with 10 bases separating them. CDR3 sequence reads: CASSLHSNPYEQYF. The DNA of the CDR3 is TGTGCCAGCAGCTTGCACTCTAACCCCTACGAGCAGTACTTC. The whole variable domain, filled in from reference TRBV5-4 and TRBJ2-7, reads ETGVTQSPTHLIKTRGQQVTLRCSSQSGHNTVSWYQQALGQGPQFIFQYYREEENGRGNFPPRFSGLQFPNYSSELNVNALELDDSALYLCASSLHSNPYEQYFGPGTRLTVT.

The chain has TRBV20-1 and TRBJ2-5, with 8 bases aligning to TRBD1. Trimming cost V 3 bases and J 4 bases; bases outside gene matches: 10. The CDR3 is 15 amino acids. Germline lookup yields CDR1 DFQATT and CDR2 SNEGSKA (reference sequence). This chain's CDR3 is CSASTTGGSRETQYF. The CDR3 DNA reads as TGCAGTGCTAGTACTACAGGGGGAAGTAGAGAGACCCAGTACTTC.

This clonotype has a handful of counts. This chain uses TRBV20-1 with TRBJ2-3; D uncertain. Germline V gives CDR1 DFQATT, CDR2 SNEGSKA (reference sequence). CDR3 length: 13 residues. V was cut by 2 bases and J by 3 bases, with 9 bases left in between. The CDR3 is CSARNAETDTQYF. The CDR3, as DNA: TGCAGTGCTAGAAATGCAGAGACAGATACGCAGTATTTT.

J is TRBJ2-7 and V is TRBV30, with D uncertain. Trimming stripped 1 base from V and 3 bases from J, with 7 bases between. The CDR3 has 12 amino acids. Germline V gene sequence: CDR1 GTSNPN, CDR2 SVGIG (reference sequence). CDR3: CAWSAPDYEQYF. The CDR3 nucleotides are TGTGCCTGGAGTGCCCCGGACTACGAGCAGTACTTC.

The V call is TRBV3-1, the J call TRBJ1-2; D unclear. CDR3 length equals 13 residues. V lost 1 base, J lost 5 bases, and 8 bases lay in between. From germline, CDR1 is LGHDT and CDR2 YNNKEL (reference sequence). The CDR3 spells CASSQGASYGYTF. CDR3 in DNA: TGTGCCAGCAGCCAAGGGGCCTCTTATGGCTACACCTTC.

V and J are TRBV27 and TRBJ2-7, with 7 positions matching TRBD2. This CDR3 comprises 15 residues. From germline, CDR1 is MNHEY and CDR2 SMNVEV (reference sequence). V lost 5 bases, J lost 2 bases, and 9 bases stayed unmatched. CDR3 sequence (DNA): TGTGCCAGCAGTCACCTTAGCGGGCGTACCTACGAGCAGTACTTC. This translates into CASSHLSGRTYEQYF.

V usage is TRBV12-3 or TRBV12-4 and J usage is TRBJ2-7; D is tentatively TRBD1 or TRBD2 (5 bases each). The J call may not be correct, given that the DNA end is closer to TRBJ2-5. The CDR3 consists of 13 residues. The CDR3 sequence: CASSRDGEETQYF. CDR3 bases: TGTGCCAGCAGCAGGGACGGCGAAGAGACCCAGTACTTC.

This clonotype was seen only a few times. The chain is built from TRBV20-1 and TRBJ2-4; D is tentatively TRBD1 or TRBD2 (6 bases each). This CDR3 contains 13 residues. The germline V gene has CDR1 DFQATT and CDR2 SNEGSKA (reference sequence). V lost 6 bases and J 0 bases, leaving 9 bases between the germline ends. This CDR3 reads CSAGGLAKNIQYF. CDR3 in DNA: TGCAGTGCCGGGGGCCTAGCCAAAAACATTCAGTACTTC.

CDR3 DNA sequence: TGTGCCAGCAGCGATCGGGGGGGGCCTACCAACACTGAAGCTTTCTTT. This translates into CASSDRGGPTNTEAFF. The rearrangement joins TRBV9 to TRBJ1-1; D perhaps matches TRBD1 (6 bases). The CDR3 totals 16 residues. Trimming took 3 bases from V and 2 from J, leaving 17 bases between them. Germline CDR1 is SGDLS and CDR2 is YYNGEE.

Remarks on this clonotype: One end of the junction does not line up with germline, which may come from a read error. The genes are TRBV11-2 and TRBJ2-7; D is unclear. Germline CDR1 is SGHAT and CDR2 is FQNNGV. This CDR3 has 14 residues. CDR3 residues: CASSFKVSSYGQYF. The CDR3 DNA reads as TGTGCCAGCAGCTTCAAGGTTTCTTCCTACGGGCAGTACTTC.

This sequence joins TRBV4-2 and TRBJ2-7, with a possible D match to TRBD2 (6 bases). CDR1 LGHNA and CDR2 YNFKEQ come from the germline V gene. The CDR3 is made up of 14 amino acids. Trimming pared 2 bases from V and 2 bases from J, leaving 10 bases between. The DNA of the CDR3 is TGTGCCAGCAGCCAACAAGCGGGTACCTACGAGCAGTACTTC. This codes for CASSQQAGTYEQYF.

In regard to this clonotype: A junction end diverges from the germline sequence, so it may reflect a read error. J is TRBJ2-1 and V is TRBV27; the D gene is possibly TRBD2 (6 bases). Germline CDR1 MNHEY, CDR2 SMNVEV (reference sequence). The CDR3 extends over 15 amino acids. The CDR3 coding sequence is TGTGTCAGCAGTTCGGATTTTCCGGGGAGGAATGAGCAGTTCTTC. The encoded protein is CVSSSDFPGRNEQFF.

The chain combines TRBV20-1 with TRBJ2-1; TRBD1 is a possible D gene (7 bases). Trimming took off 5 bases at V and 4 bases at J, with 18 bases between the two ends. CDR3 size: 15 residues. Germline CDR1 and CDR2: DFQATT and SNEGSKA (reference sequence). The DNA for the CDR3 is TGCAGTGCTCCGGGCGGAGGGGGCAAGTACAATGAGCAGTTCTTC. Its translation is CSAPGGGGKYNEQFF.